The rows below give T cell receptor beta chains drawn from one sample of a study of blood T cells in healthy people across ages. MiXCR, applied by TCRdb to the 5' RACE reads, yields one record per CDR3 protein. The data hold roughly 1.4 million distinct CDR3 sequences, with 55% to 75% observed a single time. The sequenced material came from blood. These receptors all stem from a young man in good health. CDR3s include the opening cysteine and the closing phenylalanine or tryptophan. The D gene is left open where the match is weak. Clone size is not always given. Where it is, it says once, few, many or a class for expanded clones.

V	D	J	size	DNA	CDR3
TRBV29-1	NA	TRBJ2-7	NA	TGCAGCGTTGAGCTGGAGGCGGTAACCTACGAGCAGTACTTC	CSVELEAVTYEQYF
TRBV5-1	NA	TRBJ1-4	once	TGCGCCAGCAGCGGAGGGACGGTCGTGGAAAAACTGTTTTTT	CASSGGTVVEKLFF
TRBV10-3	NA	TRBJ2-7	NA	TGTGCCATCAGTGAGTCGAATAGTTTCTACGAGCAGTACTTC	CAISESNSFYEQYF
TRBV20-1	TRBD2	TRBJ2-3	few	TGCAGTGCTAGCCCTAGCGGGAGGGCAGATACGCAGTATTTT	CSASPSGRADTQYF
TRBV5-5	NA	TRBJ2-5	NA	TGTGCCAGCAGCTTGTCGGCGCTGGGGGAGACCCAGTACTTC	CASSLSALGETQYF
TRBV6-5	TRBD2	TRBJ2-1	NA	TGTGCCAGCAGTTACGTCGGGGGGGCGTACAATGAGCAGTTCTTC	CASSYVGGAYNEQFF
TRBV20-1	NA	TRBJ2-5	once	TGCAGTGCTAGAGTTTTGGACTTCCAAGAGACCCAGTACTTC	CSARVLDFQETQYF
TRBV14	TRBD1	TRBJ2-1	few	TGTGCCAGCAGCCAAGACCCGGGACAGGGCTACCATTACAATGAGCAGTTCTTC	CASSQDPGQGYHYNEQFF
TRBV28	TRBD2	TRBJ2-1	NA	TGTGCCAGCAGTTCCCTCCGGGCTAGCGGGAACAATGAGCAGTTCTTC	CASSSLRASGNNEQFF
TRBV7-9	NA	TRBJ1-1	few	TGTGCCAGCAGTTCGGGGTCCCGGTCGTCCGAAGCTTTCTTT	CASSSGSRSSEAFF
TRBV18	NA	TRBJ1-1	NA	TGTGCCAGCTCACCGCAGGCCCGGGCTTTCTTT	CASSPQARAFF
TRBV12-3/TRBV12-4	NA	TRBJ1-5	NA	TGTGCCAGCAGTCCCCAACGCGGCAGGGTGGGTCAGCCCCAGCATTTT	CASSPQRGRVGQPQHF
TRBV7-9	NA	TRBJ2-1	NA	TGTGCCAGCAGCCCGAAGGGGGTCCCTAACAATGAGCAGTTCTTC	CASSPKGVPNNEQFF
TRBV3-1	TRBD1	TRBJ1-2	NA	TGTGCCAGCAGCCAAGATGGGGCGACAGGGAGCTATGGCTACACCTTC	CASSQDGATGSYGYTF
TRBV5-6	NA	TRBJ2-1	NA	TGTGCCACCATGATGTATCTGGTAAGGGAGCAGTTCTTC	CATMMYLVREQFF
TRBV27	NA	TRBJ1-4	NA	TGTGCCAGCAGGAAGGGCGCCGATGAAAAACTGTTTTTT	CASRKGADEKLFF
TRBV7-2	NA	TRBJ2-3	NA	TGTGCCAGCAGCTGGGATTGGGGGGCGGACACAGATACGCAGTATTTT	CASSWDWGADTDTQYF
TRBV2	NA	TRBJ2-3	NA	TGTGCCAGCAGTATTGTTTACGGCACAGATACGCAGTATTTT	CASSIVYGTDTQYF
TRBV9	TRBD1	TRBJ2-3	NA	TGTGCCAGCAGCCCAGGGGGCTATACAGATACGCAGTATTTT	CASSPGGYTDTQYF
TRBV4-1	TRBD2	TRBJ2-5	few	TGCGCCAGCAGCCAAGAGGGGCCGGGACTACAAGAGACCCAGTACTTC	CASSQEGPGLQETQYF
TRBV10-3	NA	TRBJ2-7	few	TGTGCCATCAGTGAGTCGAGAGGGAGGGGGGACGAGCAGTACTTC	CAISESRGRGDEQYF
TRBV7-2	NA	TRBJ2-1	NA	TGTGCCAGCAGCCCCCGGGAGGGGGCGCGCTTTGAGCAGTTCTTC	CASSPREGARFEQFF